This TCR beta chain came from a study of T cell repertoires in cytomegalovirus infection. The wider study: Public TCR beta signature analysis indicated the presence of both CMV infection and matching HLA type.

A single record per CDR3 protein comes from TCRdb applying MiXCR to the reads. Here the sample spans approximately 500,000 distinct CDR3 sequences, about 17% being singletons. Per the germline V gene, CDR1 is SQVTM and CDR2 is ANQGSEA. This CDR3 is built from 15 residues. The J segment lost 4 bases and the V segment lost 3 bases, leaving 8 bases of the junction unmatched. This clonotype has only a few counts. This receptor was obtained from a human donor in good health (CMV status not recorded). Some clones in this sample may be carry-over from other donors' samples. The chain recombines TRBV29-1 with TRBJ2-2; 7 nucleotides agree with TRBD2. Sequencing input: CD8+ T cells from PBMCs. In nucleotides, the CDR3 is TGCAGCGTTGATGGGGAGGGAAGGAGCACCGGGGAGCTGTTTTTT. This codes for CSVDGEGRSTGELFF.